Below, 13 T cell receptor beta chains from the same sample are listed, as sequenced in a study of cytomegalovirus exposure and HLA in healthy donors. PCR used 60 Vbeta primers and 13 Jbeta primers. Some clones are missing from TCRdb's copy, which holds only in-frame ones; the method was immunoSEQ multiplex PCR. Of roughly 130,000 clones detected, roughly two thirds appear once; the ten largest clones hold roughly 1.6%. The sequenced sample was PBMCs. Receptors were obtained from a man aged 25-45 years in good health and CMV-seropositive.

In DNA, the CDR3 is TGTGCCATCCAAGGGGACTACAATGAGCAGTTCTTC. Its translation is CAIQGDYNEQFF. This chain links TRBV10-3 with TRBJ2-1; a possible D gene is TRBD1 (5 bases). The CDR3 length is 12 residues. The ends were cut back, 8 bases at V and 3 bases at J, with 8 bases in the middle. CDR1 is ENHRY and CDR2 is SYGVKD in the germline V gene.

This chain uses TRBV7-6 with TRBJ2-2; unclear D gene. Trimming took 2 bases from V and 0 from J, leaving 10 bases between them. Looked up from germline, CDR1 is SGHVS and CDR2 is FNYEAQ. The CDR3 length is 16 residues. CDR3 loop: CASSLRPSTNTGELFF. The CDR3 DNA sequence: TGTGCCAGCAGCTTACGACCTAGTACGAACACCGGGGAGCTGTTTTTT.

This clone appeared once. This chain links TRBV29-1 with TRBJ2-7, with 10 bases lining up with TRBD2. Germline CDR1 SQVTM, CDR2 ANQGSEA. The length of the CDR3 is 15 residues. Trimming took 4 bases from V and 2 from J; bases not matched to a gene: 8. CDR3 nucleotides: TGCAGCGTTGTGGTTTGGACTAGCGGTACCTACGAGCAGTACTTC. Its protein product is CSVVVWTSGTYEQYF.

This chain links TRBV7-2 with TRBJ1-2; maybe TRBD1 (6 bases). The germline V and J ends were trimmed by 5 bases and 5 bases, with 12 bases remaining between them. The CDR3 runs 13 residues. Germline V lookup: CDR1 SGHTA, CDR2 FQGNSA. The CDR3 coding sequence is TGTGCCAGCAGCCAACAGGGTCGGTATGGCTACACCTTC. Its protein product is CASSQQGRYGYTF.

The V and J genes are TRBV29-1 and TRBJ2-7; a weak D match, TRBD2 (6 bases). The germline V gene encodes CDR1 SQVTM and CDR2 ANQGSEA. The CDR3 spans 12 residues. Trimming took off 0 bases at V and 3 bases at J, with 6 bases between the two ends. CDR3 bases: TGCAGCGTTGAAGAGGGAGGCTACGAGCAGTACTTC. This codes for CSVEEGGYEQYF.

V and J are TRBV4-1 and TRBJ2-7, with TRBD2 matching over 11 bases. CDR1 MGHRA and CDR2 YSYEKL come from the germline V gene. The CDR3 sequence is 15 residues long. The V and J ends lost 5 bases and 2 bases, in that order; junction bases with no gene match: 5. CDR3 bases: TGCGCCAGCAGCGGCCGACTAGCGGGACCCTACGAGCAGTACTTC. This encodes CASSGRLAGPYEQYF.

This chain uses TRBV25-1 with TRBJ2-5; tentative D call: TRBD2 (5 bases). The CDR3 extends over 14 amino acids. The V gene lost 3 bases and the J gene lost 2 bases, with 10 bases spanning the gap. Germline CDR1 and CDR2: MGHDK and SYGVNS. The CDR3 DNA reads TGTGCCAGCAGTGATTCACTAGGACAAGAGACCCAGTACTTC. Residues: CASSDSLGQETQYF.

The sample holds a few counts of this clone. The CDR3 sequence is CASSLLTGTGGTDEQFF. In DNA, the CDR3 is TGCGCCAGCAGCCTCTTGACCGGGACAGGGGGTACGGATGAGCAGTTCTTC. This chain connects TRBV5-1 to TRBJ2-1, with 11 bases that match TRBD1. Germline CDR1 SGHRS, CDR2 YFSETQ. The CDR3 is 17 amino acids. V lost 4 bases to trimming and J lost 8 bases; unmatched junction nucleotides: 14.

The chain has TRBV19 and TRBJ2-1; TRBD2 matches 14 bases. CDR3 size: 21 residues. Trimming took 5 bases from V and 6 from J; bases not matched to a gene: 21. CDR1 and CDR2 (germline): LNHDA, SQIVND (reference sequence). In DNA, the CDR3 is TGTGCCAGTAGTGTCTCAGGTCCTTGGACTAGCGGGAGGCGAGGGGGCAATGAGCAGTTCTTC. It yields the protein CASSVSGPWTSGRRGGNEQFF.

The chain carries TRBV7-8 and TRBJ1-3, with D possibly TRBD1 on 5 matching bases. The V gene's germline CDR1 is SGHVS and CDR2 FQNEAQ. Deletions cut 6 bases from V and 0 bases from J, with 12 bases between. The CDR3 runs to 15 residues. CDR3 region: CASSYGGSSGNTIYF. Written as DNA, the CDR3 is TGTGCCAGCAGTTACGGGGGTTCCTCTGGAAACACCATATATTTT. The full variable domain, with the rest looked up from reference TRBV7-8 and TRBJ1-3, is GAGVSQSPRYKVAKRGQDVALRCDPISGHVSLFWYQQALGQGPEFLTYFQNEAQLDKSGLPSDRFFAERPEGSVSTLKIQRTQQEDSAVYLCASSYGGSSGNTIYFGEGSWLTVV.

The chain employs TRBV5-1 and TRBJ1-5; a possible D gene is TRBD1 (6 bases). Germline CDR1 SGHRS, CDR2 YFSETQ. The CDR3 contains 13 residues. V was cut by 4 bases and J by 6 bases, with 11 bases left in between. The DNA for the CDR3 is TGCGCCAGCAGCGGGGAGGGGGGTCAGCCCCAGCATTTT. Its translation is CASSGEGGQPQHF.

The chain combines TRBV6-5 with TRBJ1-6, with D perhaps TRBD1 (5 bases). Trimming took 1 base from V and 11 from J, leaving 6 bases between them. The CDR3 contains 12 residues. CDR1 and CDR2 (germline): MNHEY, SVGAGI. The DNA of the CDR3 is TGTGCCAGCAGTTACTGGGGGGCACCCCTCCACTTT. Amino acids: CASSYWGAPLHF.

CDR3 DNA: TGTGCCAGCAGCCCCGGGGGGGGGAAAACCTACGAGCAGTACTTC. Its translation: CASSPGGGKTYEQYF. This chain connects TRBV7-8 to TRBJ2-7; 8 bases are a match to TRBD2. The CDR3 runs to 15 residues. Germline-derived CDR1 and CDR2 are SGHVS and FQNEAQ. V was clipped by 5 bases and J by 2 bases; unmatched bases: 8.